The clone carrying this TCR beta chain was recorded many times. This specimen comes from a study of T cells in Graves' hyperthyroidism and ophthalmopathy. Per germline, CDR1 DFQATT and CDR2 SNEGSKA (reference sequence). With 7 bases clipped from V and 6 bases from J, the junction kept 14 bases outside the gene matches. This CDR3 is built from 14 residues. Template material for amplifying TCR beta CDR3 regions consisted of RNA transcripts. The HTBI primer set served for first-round RT-PCR of the TCR CDR3. TCRdb reprocessed the multiplex PCR reads via MiXCR and lists one record per CDR3 protein. The sample comprises a few hundred thousand distinct CDR3 sequences, around 15% of which are singletons, and approximately 19% rests with the top ten. Each diagnosis drew on symptoms, thyroxine, TRAb, thyroid ultrasound and orbital computed tomography findings.

The chain employs TRBV20-1 and TRBJ2-7, with 8 positions matching TRBD2. Source material: blood. This TCR was sampled from a woman in her sixties with Graves' ophthalmopathy. The DNA of the CDR3 is TGCAGTGTACTTATGGCGGGAGGCCTCCGCGAGCAGTACTTC. It yields the protein CSVLMAGGLREQYF.